There are a few counts of the clone carrying this TCR beta chain. What it binds is not known. The PCR ran on 60 Vbeta and 13 Jbeta primers. The assay was immunoSEQ multiplex PCR, and TCRdb's table has in-frame clones only and misses some. The sample has around 150,000 clones, around 80% seen once. The data originate from a study of cytomegalovirus exposure and HLA in healthy donors. Regarding the study as a whole: In an earlier analysis, in 540 or so donors, most V segments appeared productive either ~90% or ~30% of the time. Near-uniform donor sequencing depth was presumed by presence/absence analyses. A later analysis revealed that TCR association rates differed between HLA loci, peaking at DRB1 and bottoming out at HLA-C.

The receptor was isolated from a man younger than 40 in good health. The sequenced sample was PBMCs.

The CDR3 sequence: CASSPQVLAPYF. The CDR3 bases are TGTGCCAGCAGCCCCCAGGTACTAGCCCCCTACTTC. This chain joins TRBV7-8 and TRBJ2-5, with TRBD2 as a possible D gene (6 bases). The germline gives CDR1 SGHVS, CDR2 FQNEAQ. V gave up 5 bases and J gave up 14 bases, with 18 bases separating them. The CDR3 extends over 12 amino acids.